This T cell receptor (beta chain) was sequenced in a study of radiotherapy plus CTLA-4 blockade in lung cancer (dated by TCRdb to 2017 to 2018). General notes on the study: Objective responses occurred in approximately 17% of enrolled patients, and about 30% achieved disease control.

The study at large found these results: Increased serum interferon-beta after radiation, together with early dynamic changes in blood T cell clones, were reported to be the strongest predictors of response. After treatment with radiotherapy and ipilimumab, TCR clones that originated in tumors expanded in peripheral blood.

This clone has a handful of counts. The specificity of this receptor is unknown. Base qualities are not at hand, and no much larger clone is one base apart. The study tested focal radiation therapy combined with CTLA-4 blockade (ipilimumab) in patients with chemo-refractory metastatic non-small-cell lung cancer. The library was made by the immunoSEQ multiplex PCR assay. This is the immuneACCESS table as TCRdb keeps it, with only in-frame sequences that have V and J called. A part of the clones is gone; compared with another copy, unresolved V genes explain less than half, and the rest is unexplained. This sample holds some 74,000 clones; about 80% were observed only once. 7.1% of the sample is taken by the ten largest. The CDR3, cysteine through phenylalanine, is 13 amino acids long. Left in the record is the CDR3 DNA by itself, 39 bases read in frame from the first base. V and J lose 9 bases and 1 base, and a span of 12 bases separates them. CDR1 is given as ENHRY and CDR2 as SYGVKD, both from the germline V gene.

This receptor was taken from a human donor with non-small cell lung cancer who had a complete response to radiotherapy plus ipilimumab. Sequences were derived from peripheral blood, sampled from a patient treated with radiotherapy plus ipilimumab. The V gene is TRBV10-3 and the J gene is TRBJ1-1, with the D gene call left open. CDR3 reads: CAMSAEKNTEAFF. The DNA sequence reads TGTGCCATGTCAGCAGAAAAGAACACTGAAGCTTTCTTT.